A single T cell receptor (beta chain) is shown here with its context. The data are from a study of identical twins. TCRdb reanalysed the 5' RACE reads using MiXCR and keeps one entry per CDR3 protein. Of approximately 600,000 distinct CDR3 sequences in the sample, roughly 9.5% were seen once. The CDR3 runs to 13 residues. The ends lost 8 bases at V and 2 bases at J; junction bases unmatched: 7. Germline values: CDR1 SQVTM, CDR2 ANQGSEA. Separately, the same data were catalogued under a study of yellow fever vaccine responses in identical twins. That paper notes: Among the twins, the vaccine T cell response reportedly seemed partly convergent and partly personalized.

Sequenced: PBMCs. The source is a woman between 18 and 30 years old in good health. The gene calls are TRBV29-1 and TRBJ1-2; 8 bases fit TRBD1. CDR3 sequence: CSSLTGENYGYTF. The CDR3 region has the DNA TGCAGCTCGCTGACAGGGGAAAACTATGGCTACACCTTC.